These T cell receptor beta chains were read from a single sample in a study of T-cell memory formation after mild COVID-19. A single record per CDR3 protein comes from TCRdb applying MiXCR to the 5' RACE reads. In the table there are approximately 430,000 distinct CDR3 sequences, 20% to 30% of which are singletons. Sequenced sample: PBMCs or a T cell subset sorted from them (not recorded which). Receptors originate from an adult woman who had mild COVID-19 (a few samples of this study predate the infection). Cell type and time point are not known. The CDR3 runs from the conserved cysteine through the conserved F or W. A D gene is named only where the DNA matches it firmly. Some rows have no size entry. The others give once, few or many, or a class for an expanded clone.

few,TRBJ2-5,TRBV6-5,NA,CASSYGRRGSTQYF,TGTGCCAGCAGTTACGGGAGGCGCGGTTCGACCCAGTACTTC
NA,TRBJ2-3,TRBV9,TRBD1,CASSVRGLYTDTQYF,TGTGCCAGCAGCGTTAGGGGGCTCTACACAGATACGCAGTATTTT
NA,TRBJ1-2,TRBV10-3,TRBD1,CAISSRDRGRRNYGYTF,TGTGCCATCAGTAGCCGGGACAGGGGAAGAAGGAACTATGGCTACACCTTC
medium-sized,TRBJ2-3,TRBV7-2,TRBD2,CASSLTSSGSPGTDTQYF,TGTGCCAGCAGCTTAACCTCTAGCGGTTCCCCGGGCACAGATACGCAGTATTTT
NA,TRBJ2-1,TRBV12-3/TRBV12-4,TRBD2,CASSLVREGEQFF,TGTGCCAGCAGTTTGGTGAGGGAGGGTGAGCAGTTCTTC
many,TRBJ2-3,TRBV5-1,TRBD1,CASSLATGGAGTDTQYF,TGCGCCAGCAGCTTGGCGACAGGGGGCGCGGGCACAGATACGCAGTATTTT
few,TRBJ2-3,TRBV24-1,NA,CATSDPPTDTQYF,TGTGCCACCAGTGATCCCCCAACAGATACGCAGTATTTT
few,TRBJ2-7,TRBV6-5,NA,CASSYSGSKVYEQYF,TGTGCCAGCAGTTATAGTGGGAGTAAAGTATACGAGCAGTACTTC
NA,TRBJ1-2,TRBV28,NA,CASSLWGGSNYGYTF,TGTGCCAGCAGTTTATGGGGCGGCTCTAACTATGGCTACACCTTC
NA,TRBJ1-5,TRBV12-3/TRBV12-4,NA,CASTRTAPNQPQHF,TGTGCCAGCACCAGAACGGCCCCCAATCAGCCCCAGCATTTT
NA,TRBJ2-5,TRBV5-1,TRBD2,CASSFPTSGVEETQYF,TGCGCCAGCAGCTTTCCGACTAGCGGGGTAGAAGAGACCCAGTACTTC
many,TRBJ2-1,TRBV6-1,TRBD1,CASSTRQGAYNEQFF,TGTGCCAGCAGTACCCGACAGGGGGCCTACAATGAGCAGTTCTTC
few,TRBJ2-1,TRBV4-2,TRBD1,CASSQADRQYNEQFF,TGTGCCAGCAGCCAGGCGGACAGGCAATACAATGAGCAGTTCTTC
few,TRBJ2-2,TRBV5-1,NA,CASQWGPRGTGELFF,TGCGCCAGCCAGTGGGGCCCCCGGGGCACCGGGGAGCTGTTTTTT
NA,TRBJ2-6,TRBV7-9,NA,CASSPGTPSGRRANVLTF,TGTGCCAGCAGCCCCGGGACCCCTTCTGGGAGAAGGGCCAACGTCCTGACTTTC
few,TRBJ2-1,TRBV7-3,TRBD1,CASSNSGGREQFF,TGTGCCAGCAGCAACTCAGGGGGCCGAGAGCAGTTCTTC
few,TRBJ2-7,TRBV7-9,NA,CASSRGITSYEQYF,TGTGCCAGCAGTCGAGGAATTACCTCCTACGAGCAGTACTTC